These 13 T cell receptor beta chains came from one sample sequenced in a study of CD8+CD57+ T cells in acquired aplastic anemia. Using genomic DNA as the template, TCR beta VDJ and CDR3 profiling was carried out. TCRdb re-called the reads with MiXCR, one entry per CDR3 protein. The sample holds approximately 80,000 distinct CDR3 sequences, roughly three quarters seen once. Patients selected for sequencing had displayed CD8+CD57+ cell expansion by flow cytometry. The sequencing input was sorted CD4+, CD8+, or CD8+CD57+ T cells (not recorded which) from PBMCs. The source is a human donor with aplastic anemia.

CDR3 region: CSAQSGGARDTQYF. The CDR3 DNA reads TGCAGTGCCCAAAGCGGCGGGGCGCGTGATACGCAGTATTTT. V is TRBV20-1 and J is TRBJ2-3, with D possibly matching TRBD2 (6 bases). V lost 6 bases and J 6 bases, leaving 19 bases between the germline ends. In germline, CDR1 is DFQATT, CDR2 SNEGSKA (reference sequence). There are 14 residues in the CDR3.

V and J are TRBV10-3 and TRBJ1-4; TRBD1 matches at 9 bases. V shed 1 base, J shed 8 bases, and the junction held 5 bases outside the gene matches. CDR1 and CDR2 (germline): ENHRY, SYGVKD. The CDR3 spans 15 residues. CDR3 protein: CAISELTGGQEKLFF. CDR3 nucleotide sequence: TGTGCCATCAGTGAGTTGACAGGGGGGCAGGAAAAACTGTTTTTT.

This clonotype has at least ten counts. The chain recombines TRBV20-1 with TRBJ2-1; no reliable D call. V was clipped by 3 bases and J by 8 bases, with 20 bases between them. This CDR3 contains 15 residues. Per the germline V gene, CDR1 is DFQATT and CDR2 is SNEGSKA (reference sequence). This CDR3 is CSARVAPISNDEQFF. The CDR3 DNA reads TGCAGTGCTAGGGTAGCACCAATATCCAATGATGAGCAGTTCTTC.

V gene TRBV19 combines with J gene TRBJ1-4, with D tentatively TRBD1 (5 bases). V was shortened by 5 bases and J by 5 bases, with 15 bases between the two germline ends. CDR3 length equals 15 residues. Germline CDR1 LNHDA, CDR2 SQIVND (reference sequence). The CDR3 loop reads CASSALGLANEKLFF. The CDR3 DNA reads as TGTGCCAGTAGTGCCCTGGGACTGGCCAATGAAAAACTGTTTTTT. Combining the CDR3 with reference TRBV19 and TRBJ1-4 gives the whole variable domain DGGITQSPKYLFRKEGQNVTLSCEQNLNHDAMYWYRQDPGQGLRLIYYSQIVNDFQKGDIAEGYSVSREKKESFPLTVTSAQKNPTAFYLCASSALGLANEKLFFGSGTQLSVL.

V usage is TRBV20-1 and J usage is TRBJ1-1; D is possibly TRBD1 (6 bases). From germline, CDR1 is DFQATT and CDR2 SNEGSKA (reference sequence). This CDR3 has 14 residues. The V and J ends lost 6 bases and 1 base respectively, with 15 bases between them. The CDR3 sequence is CSAAPGGQNTEAFF. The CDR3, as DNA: TGCAGTGCCGCGCCGGGGGGACAGAACACTGAAGCTTTCTTT.

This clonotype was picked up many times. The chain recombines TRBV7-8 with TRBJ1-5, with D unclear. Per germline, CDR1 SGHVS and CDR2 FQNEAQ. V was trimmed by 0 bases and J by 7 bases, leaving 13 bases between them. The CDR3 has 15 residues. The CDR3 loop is CASSLAGQVSQPQHF. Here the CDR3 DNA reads TGTGCCAGCAGCTTAGCCGGTCAAGTCAGCCAGCCCCAGCATTTT.

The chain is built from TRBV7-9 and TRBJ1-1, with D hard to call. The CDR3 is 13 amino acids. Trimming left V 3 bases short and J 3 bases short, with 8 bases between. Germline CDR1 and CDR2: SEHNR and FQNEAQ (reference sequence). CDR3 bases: TGTGCCAGCAGCTTTAGCTTAGACACTGAAGCTTTCTTT. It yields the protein CASSFSLDTEAFF.

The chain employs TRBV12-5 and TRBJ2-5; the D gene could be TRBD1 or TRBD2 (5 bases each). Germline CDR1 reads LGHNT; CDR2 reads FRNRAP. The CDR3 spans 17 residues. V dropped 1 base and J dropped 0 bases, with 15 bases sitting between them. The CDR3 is CASGLDGTEMYQETQYF. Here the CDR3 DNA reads TGTGCTAGTGGTTTGGACGGGACCGAGATGTACCAAGAGACCCAGTACTTC.

CDR3: CSVEGGLDTQYF. CDR3 nucleotide sequence: TGCAGCGTTGAAGGAGGGTTAGATACGCAGTATTTT. This chain joins TRBV29-1 and TRBJ2-3, with D perhaps matching TRBD2 (5 bases). The CDR3 runs to 12 residues. The V gene lost 1 base and the J gene lost 5 bases, with 7 bases spanning the gap. Germline lookup yields CDR1 SQVTM and CDR2 ANQGSEA.

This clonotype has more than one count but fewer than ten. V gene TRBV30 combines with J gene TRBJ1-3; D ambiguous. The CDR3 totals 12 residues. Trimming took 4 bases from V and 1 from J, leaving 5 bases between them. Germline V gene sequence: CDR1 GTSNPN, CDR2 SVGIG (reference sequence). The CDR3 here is CAWKRSGNTIYF. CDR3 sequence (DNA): TGTGCCTGGAAAAGATCTGGAAACACCATATATTTT.

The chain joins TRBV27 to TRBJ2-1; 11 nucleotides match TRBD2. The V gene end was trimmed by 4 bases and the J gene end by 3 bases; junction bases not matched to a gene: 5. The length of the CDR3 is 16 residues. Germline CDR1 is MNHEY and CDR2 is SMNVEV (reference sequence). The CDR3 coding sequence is TGTGCCAGCAGTTCACTTAGCGGGAGGGGCTACAATGAGCAGTTCTTC. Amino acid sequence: CASSSLSGRGYNEQFF.

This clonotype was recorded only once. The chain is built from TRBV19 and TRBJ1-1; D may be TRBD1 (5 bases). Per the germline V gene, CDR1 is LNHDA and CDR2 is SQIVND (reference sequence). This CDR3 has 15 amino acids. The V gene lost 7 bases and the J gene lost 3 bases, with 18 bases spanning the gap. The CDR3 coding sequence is TGTGCCAGTAATGGATGGGGGATCAATCACACTGAAGCTTTCTTT. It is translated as CASNGWGINHTEAFF.

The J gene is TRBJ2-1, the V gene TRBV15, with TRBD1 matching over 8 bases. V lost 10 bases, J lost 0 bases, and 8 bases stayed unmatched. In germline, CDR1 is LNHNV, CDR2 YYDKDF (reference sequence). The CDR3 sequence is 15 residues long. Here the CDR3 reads CAIQTTGGSYNEQFF. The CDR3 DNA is TGTGCCATTCAAACAACAGGGGGCTCCTACAATGAGCAGTTCTTC.